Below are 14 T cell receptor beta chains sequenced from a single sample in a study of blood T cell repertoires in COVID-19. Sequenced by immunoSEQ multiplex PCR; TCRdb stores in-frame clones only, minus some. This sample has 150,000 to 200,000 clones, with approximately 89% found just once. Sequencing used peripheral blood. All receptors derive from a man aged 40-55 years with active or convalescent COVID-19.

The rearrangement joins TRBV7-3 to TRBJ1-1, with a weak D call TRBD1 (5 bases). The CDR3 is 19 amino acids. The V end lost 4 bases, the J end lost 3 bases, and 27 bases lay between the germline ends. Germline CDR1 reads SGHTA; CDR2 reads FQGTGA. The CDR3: CASSSEGARWGPVDTEAFF. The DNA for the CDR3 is TGTGCCAGCAGCTCGGAAGGGGCGAGATGGGGCCCAGTGGACACTGAAGCTTTCTTT.

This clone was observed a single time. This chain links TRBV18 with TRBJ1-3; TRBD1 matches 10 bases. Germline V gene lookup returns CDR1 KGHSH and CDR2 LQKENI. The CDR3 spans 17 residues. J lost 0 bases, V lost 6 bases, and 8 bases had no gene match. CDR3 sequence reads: CASSIQDRGFSGNTIYF. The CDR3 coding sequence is TGTGCCAGCTCGATTCAGGACAGGGGGTTCTCTGGAAACACCATATATTTT.

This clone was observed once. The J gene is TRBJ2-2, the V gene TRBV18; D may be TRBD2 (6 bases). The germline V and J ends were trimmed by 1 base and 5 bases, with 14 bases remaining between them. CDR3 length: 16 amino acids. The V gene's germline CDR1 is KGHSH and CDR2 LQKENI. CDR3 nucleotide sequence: TGTGCCAGCTCACCACGAGGAGGGTCTGATACCGGGGAGCTGTTTTTT. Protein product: CASSPRGGSDTGELFF.

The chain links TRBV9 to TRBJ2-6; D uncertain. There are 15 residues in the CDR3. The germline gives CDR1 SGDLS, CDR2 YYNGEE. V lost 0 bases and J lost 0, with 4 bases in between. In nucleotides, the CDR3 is TGTGCCAGCAGCGTAGACATCTCTGGGGCCAACGTCCTGACTTTC. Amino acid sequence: CASSVDISGANVLTF.

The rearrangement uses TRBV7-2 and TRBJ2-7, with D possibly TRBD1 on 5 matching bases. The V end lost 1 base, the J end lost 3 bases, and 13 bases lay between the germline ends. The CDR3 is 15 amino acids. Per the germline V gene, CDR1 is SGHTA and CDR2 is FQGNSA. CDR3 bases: TGTGCCAGCAGCTTAGAAACAGGAACCTACTACGAGCAGTACTTC. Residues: CASSLETGTYYEQYF.

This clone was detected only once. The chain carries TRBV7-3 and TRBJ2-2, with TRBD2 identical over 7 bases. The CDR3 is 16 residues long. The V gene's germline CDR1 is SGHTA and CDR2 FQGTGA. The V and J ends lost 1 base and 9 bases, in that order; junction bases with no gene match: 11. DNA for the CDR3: TGTGCCAGCAGCTTAATGGCCGGGGGGTCTTACCGGGAGCTGTTTTTT. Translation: CASSLMAGGSYRELFF.

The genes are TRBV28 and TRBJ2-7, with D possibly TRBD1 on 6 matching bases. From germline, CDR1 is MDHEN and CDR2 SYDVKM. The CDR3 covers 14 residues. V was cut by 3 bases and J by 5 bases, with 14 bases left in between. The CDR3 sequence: CASSFSDSPDEQYF. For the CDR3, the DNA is TGTGCCAGCAGTTTCTCGGACAGCCCGGACGAGCAGTACTTC.

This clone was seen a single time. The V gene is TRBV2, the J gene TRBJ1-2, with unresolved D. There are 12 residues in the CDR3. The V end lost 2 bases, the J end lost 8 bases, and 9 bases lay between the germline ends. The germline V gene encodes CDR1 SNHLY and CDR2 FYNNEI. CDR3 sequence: CASSEYGWGYTF. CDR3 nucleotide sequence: TGTGCCAGCAGTGAATACGGTTGGGGCTACACCTTC.

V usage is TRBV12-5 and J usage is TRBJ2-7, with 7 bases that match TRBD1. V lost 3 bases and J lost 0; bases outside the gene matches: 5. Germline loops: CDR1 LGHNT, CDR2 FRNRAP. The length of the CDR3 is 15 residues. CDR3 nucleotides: TGTGCTAGTGGTTTCCAGGACAGGTACTCCTACGAGCAGTACTTC. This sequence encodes CASGFQDRYSYEQYF.

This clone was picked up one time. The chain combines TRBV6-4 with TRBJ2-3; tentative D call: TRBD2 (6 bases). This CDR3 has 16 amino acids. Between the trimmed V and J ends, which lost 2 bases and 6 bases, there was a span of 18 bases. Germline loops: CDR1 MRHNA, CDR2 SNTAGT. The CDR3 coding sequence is TGTGCCAGCAGTGACACTGAAGGACTACCAACTGATACGCAGTATTTT. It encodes CASSDTEGLPTDTQYF.

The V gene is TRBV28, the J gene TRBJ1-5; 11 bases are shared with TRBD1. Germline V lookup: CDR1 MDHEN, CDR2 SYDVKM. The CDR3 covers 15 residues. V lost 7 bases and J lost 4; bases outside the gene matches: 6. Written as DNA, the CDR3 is TGTGCCAGCATTCCGGGACAGGGGGTGAATCAGCCCCAGCATTTT. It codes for CASIPGQGVNQPQHF.

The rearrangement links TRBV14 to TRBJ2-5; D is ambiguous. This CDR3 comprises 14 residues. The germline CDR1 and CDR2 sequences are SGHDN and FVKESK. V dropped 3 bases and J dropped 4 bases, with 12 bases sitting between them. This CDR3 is CASSQNRALETQYF. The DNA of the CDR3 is TGTGCCAGCAGCCAGAACCGAGCCTTAGAGACCCAGTACTTC.

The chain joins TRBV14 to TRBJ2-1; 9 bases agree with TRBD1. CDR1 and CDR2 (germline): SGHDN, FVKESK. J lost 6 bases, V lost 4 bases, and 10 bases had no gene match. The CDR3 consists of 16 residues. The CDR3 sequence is CASSRSGTGFGNEQFF. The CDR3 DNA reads TGTGCCAGCAGCCGATCCGGGACAGGGTTCGGCAATGAGCAGTTCTTC.

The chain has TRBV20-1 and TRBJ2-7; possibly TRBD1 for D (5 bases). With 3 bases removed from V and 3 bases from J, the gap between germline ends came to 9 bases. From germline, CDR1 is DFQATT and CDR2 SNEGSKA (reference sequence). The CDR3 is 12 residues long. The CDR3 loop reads CSASRGIYEQYF. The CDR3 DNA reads TGCAGTGCTAGTAGGGGTATCTACGAGCAGTACTTC.